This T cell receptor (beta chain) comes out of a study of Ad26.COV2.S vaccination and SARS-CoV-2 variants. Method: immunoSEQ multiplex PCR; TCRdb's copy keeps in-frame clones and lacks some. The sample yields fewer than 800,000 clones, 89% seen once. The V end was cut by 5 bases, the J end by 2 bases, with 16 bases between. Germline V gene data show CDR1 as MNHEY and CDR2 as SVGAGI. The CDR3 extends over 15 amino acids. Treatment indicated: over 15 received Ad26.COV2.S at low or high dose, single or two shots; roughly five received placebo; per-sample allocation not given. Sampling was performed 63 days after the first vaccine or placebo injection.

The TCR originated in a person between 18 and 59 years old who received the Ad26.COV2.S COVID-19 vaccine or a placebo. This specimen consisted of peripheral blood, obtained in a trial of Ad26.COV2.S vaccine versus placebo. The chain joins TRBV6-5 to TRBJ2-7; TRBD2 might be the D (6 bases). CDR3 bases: TGTGCCAGCAGTACTATCGGCGGGGAGGCCTACGAGCAGTACTTC. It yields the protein CASSTIGGEAYEQYF.